The 19 T cell receptor beta chains below were found in one sample sequenced in a study of T cell responses to AZD1222 COVID-19 vaccine. Sequencing used immunoSEQ multiplex PCR; TCRdb keeps in-frame clones, though not all of them. Among fewer than 85,000 clones listed, roughly nine tenths were seen once. This specimen consisted of peripheral blood, obtained on day 0 of AZD1222 vaccination. The receptors shown here come from an adult in good health.

The rearrangement links TRBV19 to TRBJ1-4, with a weak D call TRBD1 (6 bases). CDR3 length equals 14 residues. From germline, CDR1 is LNHDA and CDR2 SQIVND (reference sequence). With 5 bases removed from V and 5 bases from J, the gap between germline ends came to 12 bases. The CDR3: CASSFGQRNEKLFF. The CDR3 DNA reads TGTGCCAGTAGTTTCGGACAGAGAAATGAAAAACTGTTTTTT.

The genes are TRBV11-3 and TRBJ1-3, with D unresolved. V shed 1 base and J shed 2 bases, with 6 bases lying between them. The CDR3 consists of 14 residues. The germline gives CDR1 SGHNT, CDR2 YENEEA. As DNA, the CDR3 is TGTGCCAGCAGCTTAGTGGGTGCTGGAAACACCATATATTTT. Translating gives CASSLVGAGNTIYF.

The rearrangement joins TRBV4-3 to TRBJ2-1; the D is unclear. This CDR3 is built from 15 residues. Between the trimmed V and J ends, which lost 1 base and 3 bases, there was a span of 10 bases. The germline CDR1 and CDR2 sequences are LGHNA and YSLEER. For the CDR3, the DNA is TGCGCCAGCAGCCAAGTGAATGGAAACTACAATGAGCAGTTCTTC. Its protein is CASSQVNGNYNEQFF.

The gene calls are TRBV29-1 and TRBJ2-7, with TRBD1 matching 12 bases. The length of the CDR3 is 18 residues. V was pared by 7 bases and J by 0 bases, with 16 bases of the junction left unmatched. Looked up from germline, CDR1 is SQVTM and CDR2 is ANQGSEA. The CDR3 region is CSAVSGTGGKRSSYEQYF. CDR3 nucleotide sequence: TGCAGCGCCGTTTCGGGGACAGGGGGCAAGAGGAGCTCCTACGAGCAGTACTTC.

This clone has just one count. The J gene is TRBJ2-7, the V gene TRBV3-1 (or the pseudogene TRBV3-2); TRBD2 aligns across 12 bases. Germline CDR1 and CDR2: LGHDT and YNNKEL (reference sequence). The CDR3 covers 12 residues. The ends lost 3 bases at V and 12 bases at J; junction bases unmatched: 3. The CDR3 protein is CASSQTSGRPYF. CDR3 sequence (DNA): TGTGCCAGCAGCCAGACTAGCGGGAGACCGTACTTC.

The V and J genes are TRBV6-5 and TRBJ1-1; D perhaps matches TRBD1 (5 bases). This CDR3 comprises 14 residues. Looked up from germline, CDR1 is MNHEY and CDR2 is SVGAGI. The V end was cut by 6 bases, the J end by 10 bases, with 21 bases between. The DNA for the CDR3 is TGTGCCAGCAGCCGACCCCTGGACGGTGGGGGAGCTTTCTTT. Amino acids: CASSRPLDGGGAFF.

The rearrangement uses TRBV7-8 and TRBJ2-5; 10 nucleotides align to TRBD2. This CDR3 comprises 16 residues. In germline, CDR1 is SGHVS, CDR2 FQNEAQ. J lost 7 bases, V lost 5 bases, and 13 bases had no gene match. The CDR3 here is CASSQGSLAGEVTQYF. The CDR3 DNA reads TGTGCCAGCAGCCAGGGGTCTCTAGCGGGGGAGGTGACCCAGTACTTC. The variable domain in full, completed from reference TRBV7-8 and TRBJ2-5, reads GAGVSQSPRYKVAKRGQDVALRCDPISGHVSLFWYQQALGQGPEFLTYFQNEAQLDKSGLPSDRFFAERPEGSVSTLKIQRTQQEDSAVYLCASSQGSLAGEVTQYFGPGTRLLVL.

This sequence joins TRBV5-1 and TRBJ1-2; no firm D call. The germline gives CDR1 SGHRS, CDR2 YFSETQ. Trimming pared 0 bases from V and 0 bases from J, leaving 9 bases between. This CDR3 region has 15 residues. The CDR3 nucleotides read TGCGCCAGCAGCTTGGAAGGGAACACTAACTATGGCTACACCTTC. This gives the protein CASSLEGNTNYGYTF.

As concerns this clone: Other DNA sequences from this sample encode an identical CDR3 as well. This chain connects TRBV19 to TRBJ2-5, with D possibly being TRBD1 (6 bases). Germline CDR1 LNHDA, CDR2 SQIVND (reference sequence). With 6 bases removed from V and 2 bases from J, the gap between germline ends came to 10 bases. This CDR3 contains 13 residues. For the CDR3, the DNA is TGTGCCAGTAGCAGGGGCCTGCAAGAGACCCAGTACTTC. Its protein product is CASSRGLQETQYF. Filled out from reference TRBV19 and TRBJ2-5, the complete variable domain reads DGGITQSPKYLFRKEGQNVTLSCEQNLNHDAMYWYRQDPGQGLRLIYYSQIVNDFQKGDIAEGYSVSREKKESFPLTVTSAQKNPTAFYLCASSRGLQETQYFGPGTRLLVL.

As regards this clone: Different DNA sequences within this sample yield the same CDR3. V is TRBV5-1 and J is TRBJ1-6, with 9 bases identical to TRBD1. The germline V gene encodes CDR1 SGHRS and CDR2 YFSETQ. The CDR3 extends over 14 amino acids. The ends lost 4 bases at V and 10 bases at J; junction bases unmatched: 6. As DNA, the CDR3 is TGCGCCAGCAGCCCAGGACAGGGGAACTCACCCCTCCACTTT. This sequence encodes CASSPGQGNSPLHF.

The rearrangement uses TRBV5-1 and TRBJ2-2; weak D call: TRBD2 (5 bases). The CDR3 extends over 10 amino acids. The V and J ends lost 7 bases and 7 bases respectively, with 5 bases between them. Germline V gene data show CDR1 as SGHRS and CDR2 as YFSETQ. The CDR3 coding sequence is TGCGCCAGCGGAGGCGGGGAGCTGTTTTTT. Translating gives CASGGGELFF.

V is TRBV30 and J is TRBJ2-1; 9 bases agree with TRBD1. The germline V gene encodes CDR1 GTSNPN and CDR2 SVGIG (reference sequence). CDR3 length equals 14 residues. J was trimmed by 8 bases and V by 4 bases; bases with no gene match: 9. Here the CDR3 reads CAWKVVTGGDEQFF. CDR3 DNA: TGTGCCTGGAAAGTAGTTACAGGGGGCGATGAGCAGTTCTTC.

This chain uses TRBV18 with TRBJ2-7; TRBD2 aligns across 11 bases. Germline assignment: CDR1 KGHSH and CDR2 LQKENI. The V segment lost 0 bases and the J segment 1 base; nucleotides outside the gene matches: 5. The CDR3 is 17 amino acids. CDR3 nucleotide sequence: TGTGCCAGCTCACCACCCTTAACTAGCGGGGGATCCTACGAGCAGTACTTC. This translates into CASSPPLTSGGSYEQYF.

The chain recombines TRBV19 with TRBJ1-2; 8 positions agree with TRBD1. The J segment lost 3 bases and the V segment lost 7 bases, leaving 7 bases of the junction unmatched. Germline CDR1 is LNHDA and CDR2 is SQIVND (reference sequence). CDR3 length: 14 amino acids. The CDR3 DNA reads TGTGCCAGTACTAGACAGGGGCTGGACTATGGCTACACCTTC. Protein sequence: CASTRQGLDYGYTF.

CDR3 region: CASSRELEDNEQFF. The CDR3 coding sequence is TGTGCCAGCAGCCGAGAGCTCGAGGACAATGAGCAGTTCTTC. This rearrangement joins TRBV11-3 to TRBJ2-1; D unclear. CDR3 length: 14 amino acids. Trimming stripped 5 bases from V and 5 bases from J, with 13 bases between. Germline values: CDR1 SGHNT, CDR2 YENEEA.

This sequence joins TRBV6-6 and TRBJ1-4; TRBD1 might be the D (6 bases). The CDR3 has 14 amino acids. Looked up from germline, CDR1 is MNHNY and CDR2 is SVGAGI (reference sequence). The ends were cut back, 5 bases at V and 4 bases at J, with 11 bases in the middle. The CDR3 here is CASSNTGNNEKLFF. CDR3 DNA sequence: TGTGCCAGCAGTAACACAGGGAATAATGAAAAACTGTTTTTT.

The genes are TRBV19 and TRBJ1-2, with D possibly being TRBD1 (5 bases). V was cut by 6 bases and J by 6 bases, with 11 bases left in between. Germline V gene lookup returns CDR1 LNHDA and CDR2 SQIVND (reference sequence). The CDR3 has 12 residues. The CDR3 DNA reads as TGTGCCAGTAGCGAGACAGAGGATGGCTACACCTTC. As protein: CASSETEDGYTF.

V is TRBV6-1 and J is TRBJ1-2, with a weak D call TRBD1 (6 bases). The V gene lost 0 bases and the J gene lost 5 bases, with 7 bases spanning the gap. Germline lookup yields CDR1 MNHNS and CDR2 SASEGT. This CDR3 comprises 13 residues. The DNA of the CDR3 is TGTGCCAGCAGTGAAGCGGACAGTTATGGCTACACCTTC. Residues: CASSEADSYGYTF.

The V call is TRBV5-1, the J call TRBJ2-3; D is unclear. The CDR3 is 15 residues long. Germline V CDR1 and CDR2: SGHRS, YFSETQ. V shed 0 bases and J shed 2 bases, with 10 bases lying between them. The CDR3 spells CASSLEAVYTDTQYF. CDR3 bases: TGCGCCAGCAGCTTGGAGGCGGTATACACAGATACGCAGTATTTT.